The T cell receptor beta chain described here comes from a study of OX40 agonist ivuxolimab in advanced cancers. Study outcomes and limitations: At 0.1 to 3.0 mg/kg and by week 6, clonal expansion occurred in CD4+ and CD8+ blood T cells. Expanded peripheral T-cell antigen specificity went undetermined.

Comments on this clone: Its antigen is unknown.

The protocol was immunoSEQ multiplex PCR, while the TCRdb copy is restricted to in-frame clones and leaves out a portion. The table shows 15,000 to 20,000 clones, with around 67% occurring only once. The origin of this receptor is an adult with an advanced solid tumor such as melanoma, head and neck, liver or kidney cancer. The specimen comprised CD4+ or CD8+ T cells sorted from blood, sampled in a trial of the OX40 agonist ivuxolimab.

CDR3 sequence reads: CASSGPGYEQYF. CDR3 in DNA: TGTGCCAGCAGCGGACCTGGATACGAGCAGTACTTC. V and J are TRBV9 and TRBJ2-7; D unresolved. V gave up 3 bases and J gave up 4 bases, with 8 bases separating them. From germline, CDR1 is SGDLS and CDR2 YYNGEE. This CDR3 region has 12 residues. The full variable domain, completed using reference TRBV9 and TRBJ2-7, is DSGVTQTPKHLITATGQRVTLRCSPRSGDLSVYWYQQSLDQGLQFLIQYYNGEERAKGNILERFSAQQFPDLHSELNLSSLELGDSALYFCASSGPGYEQYFGPGTRLTVT.